This T cell receptor (beta chain) emerged from a study of metastatic and nonmetastatic thyroid tumors. Study as a whole: Both malignant and benign thyroid patients supplied peripheral blood and tumor or nodule tissue samples, across which the repertoires of these patients were then compared.

The ends were cut back, 3 bases at V and 2 bases at J, with 10 bases in the middle. This CDR3 is built from 14 residues. Patients had received no treatment of any kind before thyroid surgery. Authors' data handling: A classifier for distant metastasis in papillary thyroid cancer was constructed using CDR3 differences observed across clinicopathological groups. TCRdb redid the clone calls on the PCR reads using MiXCR. TCRdb's processing, not the study's, gives the V and J calls here. The table lists some 19,000 clones, less than 30% of them singletons, with roughly 3.3% in the top ten. Study results and limitations: Patients with malignant thyroid tumors reportedly had significantly higher TCR beta diversity than those with benign nodules, in blood and tumor.

This clone has only a few counts. Its antigen remains unidentified. The chain joins TRBV12-3 or TRBV12-4 to TRBJ2-5, with D perhaps being TRBD1 or TRBD2 (5 bases each). Sequencing input: blood. The receptor's source is a male donor with papillary thyroid cancer or a benign thyroid nodule (not recorded which). Some clones in this sample may be carry-over from other donors' samples. This chain's CDR3 is CASSFEGPQETQYF. CDR3 coding DNA: TGTGCCAGCAGTTTTGAGGGGCCTCAAGAGACCCAGTACTTC.